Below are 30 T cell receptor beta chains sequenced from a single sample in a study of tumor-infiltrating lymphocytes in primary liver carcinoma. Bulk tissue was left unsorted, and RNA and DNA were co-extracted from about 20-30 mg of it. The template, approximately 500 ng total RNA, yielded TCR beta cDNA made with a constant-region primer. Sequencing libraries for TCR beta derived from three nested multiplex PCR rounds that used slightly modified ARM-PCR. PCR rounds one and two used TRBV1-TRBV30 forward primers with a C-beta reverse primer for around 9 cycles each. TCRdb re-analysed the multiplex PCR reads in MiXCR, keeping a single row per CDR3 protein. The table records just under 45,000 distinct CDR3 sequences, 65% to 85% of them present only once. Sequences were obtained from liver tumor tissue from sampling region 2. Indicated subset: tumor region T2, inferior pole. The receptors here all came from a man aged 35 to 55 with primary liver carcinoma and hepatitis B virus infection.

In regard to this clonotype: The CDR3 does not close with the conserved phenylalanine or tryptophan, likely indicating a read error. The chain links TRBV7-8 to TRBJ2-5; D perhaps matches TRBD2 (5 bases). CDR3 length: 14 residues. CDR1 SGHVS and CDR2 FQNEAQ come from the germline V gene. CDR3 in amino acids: CASSLGSDQETQYL. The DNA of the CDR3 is TGTGCCAGCAGCTTGGGTAGCGACCAAGAGACTCAGTACCTC.

The CDR3 reads CATTQGGNYEQYF. Written as DNA, the CDR3 is TGTGCCACGACACAGGGGGGAAACTACGAGCAGTACTTC. The chain recombines TRBV9 with TRBJ2-7; 8 bases line up with TRBD1. This CDR3 is built from 13 residues. The junction had 8 bases not matched to a gene; V was cut back by 9 bases and J by 3 bases. Per germline, CDR1 SGDLS and CDR2 YYNGEE.

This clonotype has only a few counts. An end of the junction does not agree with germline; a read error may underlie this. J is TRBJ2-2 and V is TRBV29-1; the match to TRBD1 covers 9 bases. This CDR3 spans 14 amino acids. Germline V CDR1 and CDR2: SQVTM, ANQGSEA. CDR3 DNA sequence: TGTAGCGTTGGGACAGGGTCAAACACCGGGGAGCTGTTTTTT. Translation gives CSVGTGSNTGELFF.

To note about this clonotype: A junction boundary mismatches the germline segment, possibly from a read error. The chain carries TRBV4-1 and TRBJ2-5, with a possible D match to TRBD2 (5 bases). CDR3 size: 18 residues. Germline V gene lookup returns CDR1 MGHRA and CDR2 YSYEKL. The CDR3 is CVSSSSGGPANGQETQYF. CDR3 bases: TGCGTCAGCAGCTCTTCAGGAGGCCCCGCTAACGGCCAAGAGACCCAGTACTTC.

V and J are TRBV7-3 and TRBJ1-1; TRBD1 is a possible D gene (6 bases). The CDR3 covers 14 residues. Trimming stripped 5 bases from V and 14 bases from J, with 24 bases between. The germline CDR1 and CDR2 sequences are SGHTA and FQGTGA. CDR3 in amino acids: CASSVDSLNTEVFF. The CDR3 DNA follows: TGTGCCAGCAGCGTGGACAGCTTGAACACTGAAGTCTTCTTT.

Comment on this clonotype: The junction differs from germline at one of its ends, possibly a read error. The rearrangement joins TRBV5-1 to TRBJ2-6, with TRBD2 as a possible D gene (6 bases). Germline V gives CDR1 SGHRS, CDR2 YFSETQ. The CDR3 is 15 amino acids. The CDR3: CASSFGTSGANVLSF. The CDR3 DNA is TGCGCTAGCAGCTTCGGGACTTCTGGGGCCAACGTCCTGAGTTTC. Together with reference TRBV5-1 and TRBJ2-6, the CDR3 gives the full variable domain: KAGVTQTPRYLIKTRGQQVTLSCSPISGHRSVSWYQQTPGQGLQFLFEYFSETQRNKGNFPGRFSGRQFSNSRSEMNVSTLELGDSALYLCASSFGTSGANVLSFGAGSRLTVL.

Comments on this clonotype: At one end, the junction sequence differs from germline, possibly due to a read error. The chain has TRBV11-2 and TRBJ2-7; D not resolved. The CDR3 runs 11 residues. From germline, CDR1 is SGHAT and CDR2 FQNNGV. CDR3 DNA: TGTGCCAGCAGCTTACGCTACGAGCAGTATTTC. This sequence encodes CASSLRYEQYF.

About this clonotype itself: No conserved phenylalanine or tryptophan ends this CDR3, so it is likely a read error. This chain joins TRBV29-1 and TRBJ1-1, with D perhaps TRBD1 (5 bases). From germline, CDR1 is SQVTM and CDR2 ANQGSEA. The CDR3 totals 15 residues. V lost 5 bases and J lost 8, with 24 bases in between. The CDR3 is CSVNGRWGMRTEAFS. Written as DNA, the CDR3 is TGCAGCGTTAACGGGCGGTGGGGGATGAGGACCGAAGCTTTCTCT.

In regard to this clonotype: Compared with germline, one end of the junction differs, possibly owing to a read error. The DNA for the CDR3 is TGCAGCGTTGAAACCTGGGTCACTGAAGCCTTCTTT. This translates into CSVETWVTEAFF. The rearrangement joins TRBV29-1 to TRBJ1-1; the D is unclear. Per germline, CDR1 SQVTM and CDR2 ANQGSEA. This CDR3 has 12 amino acids. The full variable domain, completed using reference TRBV29-1 and TRBJ1-1, is SAVISQKPSRDICQRGTSLTIQCQVDSQVTMMFWYRQQPGQSLTLIATANQGSEATYESGFVIDKFPISRPNLTFSTLTVSNMSPEDSSIYLCSVETWVTEAFFGQGTRLTVV.

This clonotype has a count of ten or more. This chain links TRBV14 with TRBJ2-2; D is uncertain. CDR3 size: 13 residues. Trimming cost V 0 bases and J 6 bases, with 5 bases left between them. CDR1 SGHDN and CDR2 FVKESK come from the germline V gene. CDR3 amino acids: CASSQDNSGELFF. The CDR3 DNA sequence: TGTGCCAGCAGCCAAGATAACTCCGGGGAGCTGTTTTTT.

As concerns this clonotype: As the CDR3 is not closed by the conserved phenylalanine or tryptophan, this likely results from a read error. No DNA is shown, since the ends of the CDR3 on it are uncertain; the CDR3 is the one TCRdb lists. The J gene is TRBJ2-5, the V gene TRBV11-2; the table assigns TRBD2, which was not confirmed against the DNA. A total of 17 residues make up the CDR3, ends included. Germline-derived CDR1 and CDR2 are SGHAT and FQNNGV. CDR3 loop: CASSLRLAGDSSETRSS.

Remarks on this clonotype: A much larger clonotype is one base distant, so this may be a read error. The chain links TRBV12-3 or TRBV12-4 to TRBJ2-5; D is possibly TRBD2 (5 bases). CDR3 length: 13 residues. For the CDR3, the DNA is TGTGCCAGCAGTTTAGCGGGAGTAGAGGCCCAGCACTTC. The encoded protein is CASSLAGVEAQHF.

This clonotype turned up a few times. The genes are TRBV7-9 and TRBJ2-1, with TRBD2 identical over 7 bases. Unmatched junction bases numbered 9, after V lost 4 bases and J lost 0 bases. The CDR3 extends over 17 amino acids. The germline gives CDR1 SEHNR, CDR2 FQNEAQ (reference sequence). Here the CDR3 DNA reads TGTGCCAGCAGCTCGTCACTAGCGAGGAGCTCCTACAATGAGCAGTTCTTC. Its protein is CASSSSLARSSYNEQFF.

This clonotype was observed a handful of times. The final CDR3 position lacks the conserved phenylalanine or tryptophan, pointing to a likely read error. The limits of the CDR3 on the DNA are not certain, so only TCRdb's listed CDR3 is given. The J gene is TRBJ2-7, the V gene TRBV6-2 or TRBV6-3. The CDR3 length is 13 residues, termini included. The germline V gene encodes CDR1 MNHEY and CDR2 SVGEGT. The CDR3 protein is CASSYGVPYEQYS.

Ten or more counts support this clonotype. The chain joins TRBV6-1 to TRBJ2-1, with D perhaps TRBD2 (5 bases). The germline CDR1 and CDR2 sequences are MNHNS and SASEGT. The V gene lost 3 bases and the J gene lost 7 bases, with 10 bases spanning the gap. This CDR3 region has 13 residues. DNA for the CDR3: TGTGCCAGCAGTGACGGGGTAGGGAATGAGCAGTTCTTC. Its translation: CASSDGVGNEQFF.

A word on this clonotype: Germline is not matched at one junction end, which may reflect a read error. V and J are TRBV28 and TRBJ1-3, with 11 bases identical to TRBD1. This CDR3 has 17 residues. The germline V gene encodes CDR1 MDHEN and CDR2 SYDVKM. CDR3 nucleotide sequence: TGTGCCAGGAGTGACTGGACAGGGGGCGACTGTGGAAACACCATATACTTT. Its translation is CARSDWTGGDCGNTIYF.

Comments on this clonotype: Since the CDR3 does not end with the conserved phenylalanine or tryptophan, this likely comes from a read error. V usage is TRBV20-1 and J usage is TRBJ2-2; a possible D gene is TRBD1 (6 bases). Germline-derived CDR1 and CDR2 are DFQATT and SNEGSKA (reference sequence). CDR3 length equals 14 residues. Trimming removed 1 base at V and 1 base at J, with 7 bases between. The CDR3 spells CSARAQGNTGELFL. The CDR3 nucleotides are TGCAGTGCTAGAGCACAGGGGAACACCGGGGAGCTGTTTCTT.

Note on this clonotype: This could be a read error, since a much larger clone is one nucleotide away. CDR3 bases: TGTGCCAGCAGTTGGGGAAGCATGGAAGAACTGTTTTTT. Residues: CASSWGSMEELFF. This chain uses TRBV12-3 or TRBV12-4 with TRBJ1-4; D gene ambiguous. V was pared by 4 bases and J by 12 bases, with 15 bases between. This CDR3 comprises 13 residues.

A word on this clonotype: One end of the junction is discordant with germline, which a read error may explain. The CDR3 protein is CSVGAWWGMNTEAFF. The DNA of the CDR3 is TGTAGCGTCGGCGCATGGTGGGGTATGAACACTGAAGCTTTCTTT. J is TRBJ1-1 and V is TRBV29-1; no reliable D call. CDR3 length: 15 residues. CDR1 and CDR2 (germline): SQVTM, ANQGSEA.

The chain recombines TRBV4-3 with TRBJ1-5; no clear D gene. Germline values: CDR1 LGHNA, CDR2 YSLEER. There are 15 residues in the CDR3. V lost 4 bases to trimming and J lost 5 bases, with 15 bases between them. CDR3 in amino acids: CASSRDYNNDQPQHF. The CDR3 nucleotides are TGCGCCAGCAGCCGGGATTATAATAACGATCAGCCCCAGCATTTT.

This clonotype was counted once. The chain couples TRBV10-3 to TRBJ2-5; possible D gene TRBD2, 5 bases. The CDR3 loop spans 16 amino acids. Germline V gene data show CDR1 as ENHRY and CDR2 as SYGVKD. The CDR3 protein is CASETGKSTRKETQYF. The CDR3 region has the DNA TGTGCGAGCGAAACCGGGAAGTCGACAAGAAAAGAGACCCAGTACTTC.

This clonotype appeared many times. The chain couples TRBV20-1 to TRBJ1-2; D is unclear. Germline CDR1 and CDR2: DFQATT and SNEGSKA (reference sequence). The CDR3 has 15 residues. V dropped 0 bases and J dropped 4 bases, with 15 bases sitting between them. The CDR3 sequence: CSARDPAREGYGYTF. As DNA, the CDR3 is TGCAGTGCTAGAGATCCCGCCCGGGAAGGCTATGGCTACACCTTC.

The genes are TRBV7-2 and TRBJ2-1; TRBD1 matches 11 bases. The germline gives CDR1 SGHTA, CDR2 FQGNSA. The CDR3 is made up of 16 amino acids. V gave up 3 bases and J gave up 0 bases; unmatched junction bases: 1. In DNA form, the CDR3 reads TGTGCCAGCAGCTTGGACAGGGGGCCCTCCTACAATGAGCAGTTCTTC. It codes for CASSLDRGPSYNEQFF.

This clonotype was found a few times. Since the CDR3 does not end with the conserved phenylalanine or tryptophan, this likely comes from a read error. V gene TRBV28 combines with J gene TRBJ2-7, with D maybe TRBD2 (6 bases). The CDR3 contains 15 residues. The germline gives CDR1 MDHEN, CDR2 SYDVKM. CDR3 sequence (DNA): TGTGTCAGCAGTTTATGGGGCGGGAACATGGTCGAGCAGTACCTC. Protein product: CVSSLWGGNMVEQYL.

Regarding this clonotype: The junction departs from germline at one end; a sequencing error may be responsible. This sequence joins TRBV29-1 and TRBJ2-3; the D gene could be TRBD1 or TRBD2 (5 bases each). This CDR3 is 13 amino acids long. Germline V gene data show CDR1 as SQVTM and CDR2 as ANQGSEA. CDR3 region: CRVRDLRTDTQYF. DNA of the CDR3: TGCCGCGTTCGGGACCTCCGCACAGATACACAGTATTTT.

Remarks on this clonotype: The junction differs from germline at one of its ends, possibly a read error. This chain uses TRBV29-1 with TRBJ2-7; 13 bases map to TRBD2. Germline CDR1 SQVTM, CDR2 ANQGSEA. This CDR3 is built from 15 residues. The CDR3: CSVDLGLAGPYEHYF. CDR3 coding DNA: TGCAGCGTCGATTTGGGACTAGCGGGGCCGTACGAGCACTACTTC.

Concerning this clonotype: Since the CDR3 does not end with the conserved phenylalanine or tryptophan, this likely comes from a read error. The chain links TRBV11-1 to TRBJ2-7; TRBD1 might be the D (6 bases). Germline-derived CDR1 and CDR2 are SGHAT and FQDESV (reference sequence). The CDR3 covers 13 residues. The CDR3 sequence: CASRGKRSYGQYS. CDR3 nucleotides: TGTGCCAGTAGGGGGAAGCGATCCTACGGGCAGTACTCC.

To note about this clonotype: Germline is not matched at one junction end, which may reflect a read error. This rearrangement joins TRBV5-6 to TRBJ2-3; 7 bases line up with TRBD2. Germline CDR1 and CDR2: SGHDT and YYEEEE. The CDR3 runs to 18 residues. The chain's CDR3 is CTSSSLTSPGNFLDAQYF. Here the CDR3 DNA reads TGTACCAGCAGCTCCTTGACTAGCCCGGGCAACTTTTTAGATGCGCAGTATTTT.

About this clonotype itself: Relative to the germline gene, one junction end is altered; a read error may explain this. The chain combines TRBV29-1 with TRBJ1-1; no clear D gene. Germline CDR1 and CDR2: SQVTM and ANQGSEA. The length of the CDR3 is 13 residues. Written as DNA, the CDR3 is TGTAGCGTTGAAGACCGGGATAGGGCTGAAGCTTTCTTT. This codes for CSVEDRDRAEAFF.

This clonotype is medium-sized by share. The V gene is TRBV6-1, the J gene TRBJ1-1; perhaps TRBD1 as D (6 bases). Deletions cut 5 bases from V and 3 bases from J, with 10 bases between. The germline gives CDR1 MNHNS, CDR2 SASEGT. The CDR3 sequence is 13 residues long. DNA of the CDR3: TGTGCCAGCAGTCCTACAGGGTACACTGAAGCTTTCTTT. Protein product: CASSPTGYTEAFF.